These 11 T cell receptor beta chains share one sample of origin, sequenced in a study of blood T cell repertoires in COVID-19. Data came from immunoSEQ multiplex PCR; TCRdb stores just in-frame clones and leaves some out. The table shows about 160,000 clones, with 92% occurring only once. What was sequenced was peripheral blood. The receptors come from a man in his thirties or forties with COVID-19, enrolled during active disease.

The chain links TRBV19 to TRBJ2-7; 7 bases align to TRBD2. There are 15 residues in the CDR3. Germline CDR1 LNHDA, CDR2 SQIVND (reference sequence). The V gene end was trimmed by 1 base and the J gene end by 5 bases; junction bases not matched to a gene: 8. Here the CDR3 reads CASSIGTRGLNEQYF. The CDR3 DNA reads as TGTGCCAGTAGTATAGGGACTAGGGGCCTGAACGAGCAGTACTTC. The whole variable domain, remainder taken from reference TRBV19 and TRBJ2-7, is DGGITQSPKYLFRKEGQNVTLSCEQNLNHDAMYWYRQDPGQGLRLIYYSQIVNDFQKGDIAEGYSVSREKKESFPLTVTSAQKNPTAFYLCASSIGTRGLNEQYFGPGTRLTVT.

The chain joins TRBV5-1 to TRBJ1-2; D not certain. The CDR3 spans 13 residues. Germline V CDR1 and CDR2: SGHRS, YFSETQ. The V and J ends lost 0 bases and 6 bases respectively, with 9 bases between them. CDR3 protein: CASSLDQADGYTF. The CDR3 DNA sequence: TGCGCCAGCAGCTTGGATCAAGCGGATGGCTACACCTTC. Full variable domain (rest looked up from reference TRBV5-1 and TRBJ1-2): KAGVTQTPRYLIKTRGQQVTLSCSPISGHRSVSWYQQTPGQGLQFLFEYFSETQRNKGNFPGRFSGRQFSNSRSEMNVSTLELGDSALYLCASSLDQADGYTFGSGTRLTVV.

The chain links TRBV19 to TRBJ1-1; perhaps TRBD1 as D (5 bases). Germline V gene sequence: CDR1 LNHDA, CDR2 SQIVND (reference sequence). The CDR3 is made up of 12 amino acids. Between the trimmed V and J ends, which lost 6 bases and 8 bases, there was a span of 13 bases. For the CDR3, the DNA is TGTGCCAGTAGGGAGGGACGGAAGGAAGCTTTCTTT. Its protein product is CASREGRKEAFF.

This sequence joins TRBV7-2 and TRBJ2-1; 9 bases map to TRBD1. Germline CDR1 and CDR2: SGHTA and FQGNSA. The CDR3 is 14 amino acids. V shed 4 bases and J 3 bases; nucleotides not matched to a gene: 1. The CDR3 region is CASSSGQGYNEQFF. The DNA for the CDR3 is TGTGCCAGCAGCTCGGGACAGGGCTACAATGAGCAGTTCTTC.

V and J are TRBV5-6 and TRBJ1-2, with 7 positions matching TRBD1. Trimming took 4 bases from V and 4 from J; bases not matched to a gene: 4. Germline V gene lookup returns CDR1 SGHDT and CDR2 YYEEEE. This CDR3 has 13 amino acids. CDR3: CASSSQGVYGYTF. The CDR3 nucleotides are TGTGCCAGCAGCAGTCAGGGGGTCTATGGCTACACCTTC.

V and J are TRBV4-2 and TRBJ1-6, with D tentatively TRBD1 (6 bases). This CDR3 spans 16 amino acids. The germline gives CDR1 LGHNA, CDR2 YNFKEQ. V was shortened by 8 bases and J by 4 bases, with 18 bases between the two germline ends. This chain's CDR3 is CASSEQGLNYNSPLHF. CDR3 DNA sequence: TGTGCCAGCTCAGAACAGGGATTGAATTATAATTCACCCCTCCACTTT.

This chain links TRBV27 with TRBJ2-3; the match to TRBD1 covers 9 bases. This CDR3 is 18 amino acids long. V shed 1 base and J 1 base; nucleotides not matched to a gene: 9. In germline, CDR1 is MNHEY, CDR2 SMNVEV (reference sequence). DNA for the CDR3: TGTGCCAGCAGTTTATTCGGCGTCTGGACAGGGGGCACAGATACGCAGTATTTT. It codes for CASSLFGVWTGGTDTQYF.

This chain connects TRBV6-6 to TRBJ1-3, with 7 bases that match TRBD1. Germline V gene data show CDR1 as MNHNY and CDR2 as SVGAGI (reference sequence). V was pared by 5 bases and J by 0 bases, with 16 bases of the junction left unmatched. The CDR3 extends over 19 amino acids. In nucleotides, the CDR3 is TGTGCCAGCAGTCGTAGCGGGACAGCTCACGGGCTCTCTGGAAACACCATATATTTT. Its translation: CASSRSGTAHGLSGNTIYF.

The CDR3 loop reads CASRLAGEGVGTDTQYF. DNA for the CDR3: TGTGCCAGCAGATTAGCGGGAGAAGGCGTAGGCACAGATACGCAGTATTTT. The rearrangement uses TRBV28 and TRBJ2-3; 9 nucleotides match TRBD2. Germline V gives CDR1 MDHEN, CDR2 SYDVKM. Germline trimming cut 6 bases from V and 1 base from J; bases unmatched to any gene: 11. This CDR3 spans 17 amino acids.

V usage is TRBV7-2 and J usage is TRBJ2-1; D possibly corresponds to TRBD2 (6 bases). The CDR3 sequence is 14 residues long. Trimming removed 7 bases from V and 10 bases from J, with 20 bases in between. Germline assignment: CDR1 SGHTA and CDR2 FQGNSA. CDR3 sequence: CASIPDTGVEEQFF. CDR3 DNA: TGTGCCAGCATCCCGGACACGGGAGTAGAGGAGCAGTTCTTC. Based on the CDR3 plus reference TRBV7-2 and TRBJ2-1, the full variable domain is GAGVSQSPSNKVTEKGKDVELRCDPISGHTALYWYRQSLGQGLEFLIYFQGNSAPDKSGLPSDRFSAERTGGSVSTLTIQRTQQEDSAVYLCASIPDTGVEEQFFGPGTRLTVL.

This chain connects TRBV6-6 to TRBJ1-2; 11 bases align to TRBD1. The CDR3 contains 14 residues. With V trimmed by 8 bases and J by 0 bases, 2 bases remained unmatched. Germline CDR1 reads MNHNY; CDR2 reads SVGAGI (reference sequence). In DNA form, the CDR3 reads TGTGCCAGCGGACAGGGGGCCGCTAACTATGGCTACACCTTC. Its translation is CASGQGAANYGYTF.